This T cell receptor beta chain was observed in a study of CD8 T cells in Susac syndrome (dated by TCRdb to between 2018 and 2020). Regarding the research as a whole: The study used repertoire sequencing to test whether antigen drove CD8+ T cell activation and differentiation in Susac syndrome. General study outcomes and caveats: The number of individuals in the TCR sequencing and HLA analysis was recognized as being relatively small.

RNA was extracted with the RNeasy kit and about 0.5 to 1 ug was reverse transcribed using random hexamers. The immunoSEQ multiplex PCR assay, covering 54 Vbeta and 13 Jbeta segments, was used to amplify TCR beta CDR3 regions. PCR amplification bias was corrected by using a synthetic template baseline for primer optimization and computational correction. In the authors' own workflow: Reads were assigned to V, D and J genes according to IMGT and analyzed in immunoSEQ Analyzer, with only productive sequences retained. To calculate clonality, Shannon entropy was normalized by log2 of the number of productive unique sequences and then subtracted from one. For each patient and control, public and private clones were evaluated among the 100 most prevalent clones. Susac-specific clones were defined as absent from healthy and MS cohorts, 850 to 1,300 published viral clones and other ImmuneACCESS disease sequences. TCRdb redid the processing of the public reads, applying fastp at Q25 and MiXCR, and retained in-frame beta chains. CDR3 protein duplicates are merged, each entry listing the most common genes and DNA. TCRdb, not the original authors, processed these V and J calls. This sample holds 150,000 to 200,000 distinct CDR3 sequences; about 93% were observed only once. The top ten clones comprise roughly 0.13% of the sample.

Peripheral blood CD8+ and CD4+ T cells from healthy donors, Susac syndrome patients and multiple sclerosis patients were profiled using high-throughput TCR beta sequencing. Healthy donors were age- and sex-matched controls. Bulk CD8+ and CD4+ T cells were purified by magnetic negative isolation, while CD8+ TEMRA cells were enriched using FACS. Blood was drawn into EDTA tubes, processed within 24 hours, and PBMCs were isolated by density gradient centrifugation. PBMCs intended for TCR sequencing were cryopreserved in liquid nitrogen and thawed later in a water bath at 37 degrees C. The sorted or isolated CD4+, CD8+ and CD8+ TEMRA cells had a purity of 90% or higher. CDR3 length: 13 amino acids, cysteine to phenylalanine. The kept DNA is CDR3 alone, 39 bases in frame from the first base. Reading the germline V gene gives CDR1 SQVTM and CDR2 ANQGSEA. V loses 6 bases, J loses 1 base, and the germline ends lie 12 bases apart.

This clonotype was found once. Its antigen target is currently unknown. Per-base qualities were not stored, and no clone one base away is much larger. A lone read is weak support. The specimen was CD4+ T cells from PBMCs. The chain uses TRBV29-1 and TRBJ1-1; the D segment could be TRBD1, given 5 matching bases. The origin of this receptor is a human donor in good health. The nucleotides read TGCAGCGTCCTCGGGGGGGGGAACACTGAAGCTTTCTTT. Its translation is CSVLGGGNTEAFF.